Listed below are T cell receptor beta chains from one sample, sequenced in a study of identical twins. TCRdb re-called the 5' RACE reads through MiXCR, storing one row per CDR3 protein. The table has roughly 250,000 distinct CDR3 sequences, 5.5% to 7% seen once; the top ten hold approximately 3.6%. These data were also reused for a study on yellow fever vaccine responses in identical twins.

Sequenced: memory (CD45RO+) T cells sorted from blood. These receptors originate from a woman between 18 and 29 years old in good health. The CDR3 runs from the conserved cysteine through the conserved F or W. A D gene is named only where the DNA matches it firmly. Some rows mark clone size as missing; the rest say once, few, many or name a class of expanded clone.

- TRBJ2-7 TRBV5-6 - CASSLGATRVPLNPYEQYF TGTGCCAGCAGCTTGGGGGCCACCAGGGTGCCCCTTAATCCCTACGAGCAGTACTTC
- TRBJ2-1 TRBV20-1 - CSARDRMSHYNEQFF TGCAGTGCTAGAGATCGGATGAGTCATTACAATGAGCAGTTCTTC
TRBD1 TRBJ1-5 TRBV6-2/TRBV6-3 many CASSFTGGQPQHF TGTGCCAGCAGTTTTACAGGGGGTCAGCCCCAGCATTTT
- TRBJ2-1 TRBV7-2 - CASSLRPGGEQFF TGTGCCAGCAGCTTACGCCCAGGTGGTGAGCAGTTCTTC
TRBD1 TRBJ2-1 TRBV6-1 many CASSTGVNGEQFF TGTGCCAGCAGTACAGGGGTAAACGGTGAGCAGTTCTTC
TRBD2 TRBJ2-3 TRBV24-1 few CATSDLSRASGDTQYF TGTGCCACCAGTGATTTGTCTAGGGCTAGCGGAGATACGCAGTATTTT
TRBD2 TRBJ2-1 TRBV11-3 few CASSLGRRLADYNEQFF TGTGCCAGCAGCTTAGGAAGAAGACTAGCGGATTACAATGAGCAGTTCTTC
TRBD2 TRBJ2-5 TRBV6-1 - CASSTTGVAGGRETQYF TGTGCCAGCAGTACCACCGGGGTAGCGGGAGGACGAGAGACCCAGTACTTC
- TRBJ1-5 TRBV28 many CASSSGGSGNQPQHF TGTGCCAGCAGTAGTGGGGGTTCGGGCAATCAGCCCCAGCATTTT
- TRBJ2-7 TRBV28 - CASLPTTSESSYEQYF TGTGCCAGCCTACCAACCACCAGCGAGAGCTCCTACGAGCAGTACTTC
- TRBJ2-5 TRBV14 few CASSQGPETQYF TGTGCCAGCAGCCAAGGACCGGAGACCCAGTACTTC